One sample yielded the 26 T cell receptor beta chains listed below, sequenced in a study of response to subunit inactivated influenza vaccine (dated by TCRdb to about 2018). Libraries were made using RT-PCR. TCRdb lists the instrument as Illumina HiSeq 2500. The public reads were run again by TCRdb, first through fastp at Q25 and then through MiXCR, and only productive beta chains were kept. Entries that share a CDR3 protein sequence are merged under the most common genes and DNA. The sample includes about 540,000 distinct CDR3 sequences, with less than 25% observed a single time. The ten largest clones capture 2.8% of the sample. These same data were also listed under a study on T cells expressing NK-cell markers. The second study's authors report: 5'RACE template switching, by which a universal primer site and unique molecular identifiers were added, was used to make TCR beta cDNA libraries.

Sequencing was performed on CD4+ T cells sorted from PBMCs, taken 12 days after vaccination. All receptors derive from a man aged 50-60 years who received an inactivated influenza vaccine. Donor details come from another sample of the same person, matched by shared clones.

The rearrangement uses TRBV7-2 and TRBJ1-4; perhaps TRBD1 as D (6 bases). This CDR3 comprises 15 residues. CDR1 and CDR2 from the germline V gene are SGHTA and FQGNSA. V was shortened by 5 bases and J by 0 bases, with 10 bases between the two germline ends. CDR3 region: CASSRRTATNEKLFF. DNA for the CDR3: TGTGCCAGCAGCCGCCGGACAGCAACTAATGAAAAACTGTTTTTT.

V and J are TRBV12-3 or TRBV12-4 and TRBJ2-2; D uncertain. Trimming took 3 bases from V and 8 from J, leaving 7 bases between them. The length of the CDR3 is 12 residues. CDR3 region: CASSFLQGELFF. Here the CDR3 DNA reads TGTGCCAGCAGTTTTCTACAGGGGGAGCTGTTTTTT.

This chain uses TRBV20-1 with TRBJ1-2; 11 bases match TRBD1. Germline trimming cut 0 bases from V and 5 bases from J; bases unmatched to any gene: 26. CDR1 and CDR2 from the germline V gene are DFQATT and SNEGSKA (reference sequence). The CDR3 loop spans 22 amino acids. As DNA, the CDR3 is TGCAGTGCTAGAGATCAGAACCTGGGACAGGGGGTAAAGGGTGGATTTTTGTATGGCTACACCTTC. Its protein is CSARDQNLGQGVKGGFLYGYTF.

Only a few counts were recorded for this clonotype. The V call is TRBV20-1, the J call TRBJ2-1; 10 bases map to TRBD1. The CDR3 has 14 residues. Germline lookup yields CDR1 DFQATT and CDR2 SNEGSKA (reference sequence). J lost 4 bases, V lost 6 bases, and 6 bases had no gene match. The CDR3 region has the DNA TGCAGTGCCAAGGACAGGGGGGCGTACAATGAGCAGTTCTTC. Encoded protein: CSAKDRGAYNEQFF.

The chain employs TRBV7-2 and TRBJ2-7; D possibly matches TRBD1 or TRBD2 (5 bases each). Germline lookup yields CDR1 SGHTA and CDR2 FQGNSA. This CDR3 has 17 amino acids. V was cut by 1 base and J by 1 base, with 17 bases left in between. The CDR3 is CASSLVHSWGRSYEQYF. The CDR3 nucleotides are TGTGCCAGCAGCTTAGTCCATTCGTGGGGACGTTCCTACGAGCAGTACTTC. The full variable domain, completed using reference TRBV7-2 and TRBJ2-7, is GAGVSQSPSNKVTEKGKDVELRCDPISGHTALYWYRQSLGQGLEFLIYFQGNSAPDKSGLPSDRFSAERTGGSVSTLTIQRTQQEDSAVYLCASSLVHSWGRSYEQYFGPGTRLTVT.

This clonotype has a handful of counts. The chain links TRBV20-1 to TRBJ2-1; 7 bases agree with TRBD2. The CDR3 is made up of 17 amino acids. Unmatched junction bases numbered 12, after V lost 1 base and J lost 3 bases. Germline V gene lookup returns CDR1 DFQATT and CDR2 SNEGSKA (reference sequence). The CDR3 loop reads CSARGLRAGLGYNEQFF. The CDR3 DNA reads as TGCAGTGCTAGAGGACTTAGAGCGGGACTGGGCTACAATGAGCAGTTCTTC.

V is TRBV11-2 and J is TRBJ2-5, with 10 bases matching TRBD2. Germline values: CDR1 SGHAT, CDR2 FQNNGV. CDR3 length: 18 amino acids. With V trimmed by 5 bases and J by 7 bases, 19 bases remained unmatched. This CDR3 reads CASSVPGLAKRGVGTQYF. The CDR3 nucleotides read TGTGCCAGCAGCGTTCCGGGACTAGCGAAGAGAGGGGTCGGGACCCAGTACTTC. Together with reference TRBV11-2 and TRBJ2-5, the CDR3 gives the full variable domain: EAGVAQSPRYKIIEKRQSVAFWCNPISGHATLYWYQQILGQGPKLLIQFQNNGVVDDSQLPKDRFSAERLKGVDSTLKIQPAKLEDSAVYLCASSVPGLAKRGVGTQYFGPGTRLLVL.

The chain carries TRBV18 and TRBJ2-7, with D perhaps matching TRBD1 (6 bases). V was shortened by 3 bases and J by 12 bases, with 21 bases between the two germline ends. The CDR3 covers 14 residues. Germline V gene lookup returns CDR1 KGHSH and CDR2 LQKENI. CDR3 nucleotide sequence: TGTGCCAGCTCACCTACCTTGGACAGAAGTGTGCCGTACTTC. Its protein product is CASSPTLDRSVPYF.

The chain carries TRBV20-1 and TRBJ1-1; 7 bases agree with TRBD1. The germline V gene has CDR1 DFQATT and CDR2 SNEGSKA (reference sequence). The CDR3 loop spans 13 amino acids. V lost 6 bases and J lost 7; bases outside the gene matches: 11. The CDR3 DNA is TGCAGTGCCGCCCTCAATGGACAGGTTGAAGCTTTCTTT. Its translation is CSAALNGQVEAFF.

This clonotype was seen only a few times. The chain is built from TRBV5-1 and TRBJ2-2; D unresolved. The CDR3 loop spans 18 amino acids. Germline values: CDR1 SGHRS, CDR2 YFSETQ. Trimming pared 4 bases from V and 4 bases from J, leaving 23 bases between. The CDR3 reads CASSPVGRKLSFTGELFF. The CDR3 nucleotides are TGCGCCAGCAGCCCGGTGGGCAGAAAATTATCCTTCACCGGGGAGCTGTTTTTT. The variable domain in full, with the rest retrieved from reference TRBV5-1 and TRBJ2-2, is KAGVTQTPRYLIKTRGQQVTLSCSPISGHRSVSWYQQTPGQGLQFLFEYFSETQRNKGNFPGRFSGRQFSNSRSEMNVSTLELGDSALYLCASSPVGRKLSFTGELFFGEGSRLTVL.

The chain joins TRBV6-2 or TRBV6-3 to TRBJ2-1; D might be TRBD2 (5 bases). V lost 2 bases and J lost 0, with 14 bases in between. Germline V gene data show CDR1 as MNHEY and CDR2 as SVGEGT. This CDR3 comprises 17 residues. The CDR3 DNA reads TGTGCCAGCAGTTACCCATTCAGCGGAGGCTCCTACAATGAGCAGTTCTTC. Translation gives CASSYPFSGGSYNEQFF.

This clonotype came up a few times. This rearrangement joins TRBV20-1 to TRBJ1-2, with D maybe TRBD1 (6 bases). CDR3 length: 15 residues. V was pared by 1 base and J by 10 bases, with 22 bases between. In germline, CDR1 is DFQATT, CDR2 SNEGSKA (reference sequence). The CDR3 loop is CSARARKGGSSDYTF. The CDR3 DNA reads as TGCAGTGCTAGAGCCAGAAAGGGGGGATCGAGCGACTACACCTTC.

This chain joins TRBV5-1 and TRBJ2-7; D is unclear. Germline CDR1 SGHRS, CDR2 YFSETQ. V lost 0 bases and J lost 5, with 12 bases in between. CDR3 length equals 14 residues. This chain's CDR3 is CASSLVRTLDEQYF. The CDR3 bases are TGCGCCAGCAGCTTGGTGCGGACCCTTGACGAGCAGTACTTC.

The chain uses TRBV20-1 and TRBJ2-7, with TRBD2 as a possible D gene (7 bases). The length of the CDR3 is 12 residues. The germline CDR1 and CDR2 sequences are DFQATT and SNEGSKA (reference sequence). As DNA, the CDR3 is TGCAGCTTAACGGGGGGCCCCTACGAGCAGTACTTC. It yields the protein CSLTGGPYEQYF.

The V and J genes are TRBV20-1 and TRBJ2-4; possibly TRBD1 or TRBD2 for D (5 bases each). The germline V gene encodes CDR1 DFQATT and CDR2 SNEGSKA (reference sequence). CDR3 size: 11 residues. Trimming left V 1 base short and J 15 bases short, with 13 bases between. CDR3 sequence (DNA): TGCAGTGCTAGAGGGGGACCTTGGGCGTACTTC. Amino acids: CSARGGPWAYF.

Only a few counts were recorded for this clonotype. The rearrangement uses TRBV29-1 and TRBJ2-3; TRBD1 aligns across 7 bases. The CDR3 totals 14 residues. Germline CDR1 is SQVTM and CDR2 is ANQGSEA. The V gene end was trimmed by 6 bases and the J gene end by 5 bases; junction bases not matched to a gene: 11. In DNA, the CDR3 is TGCAGCGTGACTCGACAGGGATTGTTAGATACGCAGTATTTT. Protein sequence: CSVTRQGLLDTQYF.

This chain uses TRBV10-2 with TRBJ2-1; a possible D gene is TRBD1 (6 bases). Trimming took 7 bases from V and 0 from J, leaving 13 bases between them. CDR3 size: 15 residues. In germline, CDR1 is WSHSY, CDR2 SAAADI. CDR3 protein: CASKNRVGSYNEQFF. The CDR3 DNA is TGCGCCAGCAAGAACAGGGTTGGCTCCTACAATGAGCAGTTCTTC.

V usage is TRBV27 and J usage is TRBJ2-7; unclear D gene. Germline assignment: CDR1 MNHEY and CDR2 SMNVEV (reference sequence). This CDR3 has 12 amino acids. The V and J ends lost 7 bases and 2 bases respectively, with 9 bases between them. This chain's CDR3 is CASKPTPYEQYF. CDR3 coding DNA: TGTGCCAGCAAACCAACGCCCTACGAGCAGTACTTC.

This clonotype was picked up a small number of times. The CDR3 protein is CSASAPAGGESTDTQYF. CDR3 DNA sequence: TGCAGTGCTAGCGCCCCCGCAGGAGGGGAAAGCACAGATACGCAGTATTTT. The V call is TRBV20-1, the J call TRBJ2-3; weak D call: TRBD2 (6 bases). V was cut by 3 bases and J by 0 bases, with 19 bases left in between. The CDR3 runs to 17 residues. The V gene's germline CDR1 is DFQATT and CDR2 SNEGSKA (reference sequence).

The sample holds many counts of this clonotype. V gene TRBV20-1 combines with J gene TRBJ2-1; TRBD2 aligns across 11 bases. The J segment lost 6 bases and the V segment lost 6 bases, leaving 10 bases of the junction unmatched. This CDR3 spans 15 amino acids. Looked up from germline, CDR1 is DFQATT and CDR2 is SNEGSKA (reference sequence). The CDR3 here is CSAEGRSGRANEQFF. The CDR3, as DNA: TGCAGTGCCGAGGGCCGTAGCGGGAGGGCCAATGAGCAGTTCTTC.

The table lists this clonotype with a few counts. The chain employs TRBV12-3 or TRBV12-4 and TRBJ2-2, with D tentatively TRBD1 (5 bases). The length of the CDR3 is 13 residues. V lost 1 base to trimming and J lost 7 bases, with 7 bases between them. This chain's CDR3 is CASSLGGSGELFF. The DNA for the CDR3 is TGTGCCAGCAGTTTAGGGGGCAGCGGGGAGCTGTTTTTT.

This clonotype was recorded many times. This chain links TRBV6-2 or TRBV6-3 with TRBJ2-7, with D unclear. Germline CDR1 is MNHEY and CDR2 is SVGEGT. This CDR3 contains 14 residues. Trimming left V 6 bases short and J 1 base short, with 13 bases between. CDR3 in amino acids: CASRTGRLSYEQYF. The CDR3 bases are TGTGCCAGCAGAACTGGACGGCTATCCTACGAGCAGTACTTC.

In nucleotides, the CDR3 is TGTGCCAGCAGCTTAGCGGGGGGCGCCACCGGGGAGCTGTTTTTT. Translating it yields CASSLAGGATGELFF. The chain is built from TRBV7-2 and TRBJ2-2; tentatively, D is TRBD1 or TRBD2 (6 bases each). Deletions cut 0 bases from V and 4 bases from J, with 9 bases between. The CDR3 loop spans 15 amino acids. Per germline, CDR1 SGHTA and CDR2 FQGNSA.

This clonotype has just a few counts. The V gene is TRBV7-2, the J gene TRBJ1-4, with 10 bases identical to TRBD1. This CDR3 has 15 amino acids. The V gene's germline CDR1 is SGHTA and CDR2 FQGNSA. Trimming took 4 bases from V and 7 from J; bases not matched to a gene: 6. This CDR3 is CASSWGQGIGEKLFF. In nucleotides, the CDR3 is TGTGCCAGCAGCTGGGGACAGGGGATCGGTGAAAAACTGTTTTTT.

This clonotype came up many times. V is TRBV7-9 and J is TRBJ2-3, with TRBD1 as a possible D gene (6 bases). The length of the CDR3 is 14 residues. Germline CDR1 and CDR2: SEHNR and FQNEAQ (reference sequence). Trimming removed 0 bases from V and 2 bases from J, with 6 bases in between. CDR3 loop: CASSLAGATDTQYF. The CDR3 DNA is TGTGCCAGCAGCTTAGCGGGGGCCACAGATACGCAGTATTTT.

The table lists this clonotype with a few counts. CDR3: CASSAGTALHF. CDR3 nucleotides: TGTGCCAGCAGTGCCGGGACAGCCCTCCACTTT. V gene TRBV12-3 or TRBV12-4 combines with J gene TRBJ1-6; 7 bases are shared with TRBD1. V shed 5 bases, J shed 14 bases, and the junction held 3 bases outside the gene matches. The CDR3 is 11 residues long.